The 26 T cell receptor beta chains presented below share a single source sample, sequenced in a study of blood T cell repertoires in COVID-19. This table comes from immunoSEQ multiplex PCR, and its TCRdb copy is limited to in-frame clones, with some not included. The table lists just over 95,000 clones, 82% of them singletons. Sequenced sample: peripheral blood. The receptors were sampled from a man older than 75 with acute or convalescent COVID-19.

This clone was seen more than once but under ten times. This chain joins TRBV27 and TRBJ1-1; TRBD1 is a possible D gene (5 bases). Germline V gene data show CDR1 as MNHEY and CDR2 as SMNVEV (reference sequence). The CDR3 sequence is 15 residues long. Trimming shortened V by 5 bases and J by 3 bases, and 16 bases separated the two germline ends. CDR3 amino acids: CASSILGGTDTEAFF. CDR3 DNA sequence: TGTGCCAGCAGTATTCTCGGGGGGACGGACACTGAAGCTTTCTTT.

The chain's CDR3 is CASSLGQKQLYGYTF. The CDR3 nucleotides read TGCGCCAGCAGCTTGGGACAGAAACAACTATATGGCTACACCTTC. The chain links TRBV5-1 to TRBJ1-2; D is possibly TRBD1 (5 bases). The V and J ends lost 0 bases and 5 bases respectively, with 14 bases between them. There are 15 residues in the CDR3. Germline V CDR1 and CDR2: SGHRS, YFSETQ.

The chain's CDR3 is CAWSGPQGGRQPQHF. CDR3 nucleotides: TGTGCCTGGAGTGGTCCTCAGGGGGGCCGGCAGCCCCAGCATTTT. The chain has TRBV30 and TRBJ1-5, with 7 bases fitting TRBD1. CDR1 is GTSNPN, CDR2 SVGIG, per germline (reference sequence). The CDR3 length is 15 residues. With 1 base clipped from V and 7 bases from J, the junction kept 10 bases outside the gene matches.

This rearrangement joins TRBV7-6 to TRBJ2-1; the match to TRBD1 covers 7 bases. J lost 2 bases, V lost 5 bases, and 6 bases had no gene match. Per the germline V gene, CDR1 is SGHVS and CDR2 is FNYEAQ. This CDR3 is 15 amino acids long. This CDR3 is CASSPDRVTYNEQFF. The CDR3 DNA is TGTGCCAGCAGCCCCGACAGGGTAACCTACAATGAGCAGTTCTTC.

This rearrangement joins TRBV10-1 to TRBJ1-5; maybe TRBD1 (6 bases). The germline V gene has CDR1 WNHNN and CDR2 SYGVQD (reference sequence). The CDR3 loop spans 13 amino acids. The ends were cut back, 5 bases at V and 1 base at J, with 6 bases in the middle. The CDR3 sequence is CASSTGSNQPQHF. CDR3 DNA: TGCGCCAGCAGTACAGGGAGCAATCAGCCCCAGCATTTT.

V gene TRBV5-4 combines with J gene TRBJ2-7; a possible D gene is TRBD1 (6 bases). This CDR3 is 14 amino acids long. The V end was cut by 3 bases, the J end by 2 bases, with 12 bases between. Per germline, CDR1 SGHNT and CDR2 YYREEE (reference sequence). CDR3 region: CASSSRTEPYEQYF. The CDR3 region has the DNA TGTGCCAGCAGCTCCCGGACAGAGCCCTACGAGCAGTACTTC. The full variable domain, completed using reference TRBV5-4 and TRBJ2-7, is ETGVTQSPTHLIKTRGQQVTLRCSSQSGHNTVSWYQQALGQGPQFIFQYYREEENGRGNFPPRFSGLQFPNYSSELNVNALELDDSALYLCASSSRTEPYEQYFGPGTRLTVT.

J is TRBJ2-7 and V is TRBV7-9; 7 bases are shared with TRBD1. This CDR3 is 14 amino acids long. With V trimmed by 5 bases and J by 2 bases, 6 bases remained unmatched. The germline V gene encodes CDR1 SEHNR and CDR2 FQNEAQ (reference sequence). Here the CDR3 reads CASSPLTGPYEQYF. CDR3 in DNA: TGTGCCAGCAGCCCCTTGACAGGGCCCTACGAGCAGTACTTC. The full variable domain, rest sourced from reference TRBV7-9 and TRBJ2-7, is DTGVSQNPRHKITKRGQNVTFRCDPISEHNRLYWYRQTLGQGPEFLTYFQNEAQLEKSRLLSDRFSAERPKGSFSTLEIQRTEQGDSAMYLCASSPLTGPYEQYFGPGTRLTVT.

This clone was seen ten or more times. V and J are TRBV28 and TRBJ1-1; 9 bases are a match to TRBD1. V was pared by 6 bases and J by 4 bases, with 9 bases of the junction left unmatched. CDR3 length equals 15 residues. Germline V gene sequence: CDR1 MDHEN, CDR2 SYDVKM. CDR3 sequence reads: CASRGDREMVTEAFF. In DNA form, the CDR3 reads TGTGCCAGCAGGGGGGACAGGGAAATGGTCACTGAAGCTTTCTTT.

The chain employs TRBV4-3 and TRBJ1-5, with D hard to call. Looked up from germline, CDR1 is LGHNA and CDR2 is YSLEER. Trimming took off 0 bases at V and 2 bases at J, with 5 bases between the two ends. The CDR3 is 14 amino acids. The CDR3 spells CASSQDRGNQPQHF. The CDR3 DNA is TGCGCCAGCAGCCAAGATCGAGGCAATCAGCCCCAGCATTTT.

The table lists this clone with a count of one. The CDR3 DNA reads as TGTGCCAGCAGCTCGGGACAGGGTTTGAAGTTCTTC. Its translation: CASSSGQGLKFF. The chain is built from TRBV5-6 and TRBJ2-1, with TRBD1 identical over 9 bases. The CDR3 consists of 12 residues. The germline V gene has CDR1 SGHDT and CDR2 YYEEEE. The junction had 6 bases not matched to a gene; V was cut back by 3 bases and J by 14 bases.

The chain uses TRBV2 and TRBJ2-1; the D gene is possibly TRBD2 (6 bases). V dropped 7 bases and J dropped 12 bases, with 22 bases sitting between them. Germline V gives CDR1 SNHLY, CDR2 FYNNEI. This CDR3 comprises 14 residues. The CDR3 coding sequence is TGTGCCAGCATGGTACCCCAGGGAGGATTTGTGCAGTTCTTC. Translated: CASMVPQGGFVQFF.

The CDR3 DNA reads TGTGCCAGCAGCTTCTCTAACTACGAGCAGTACTTC. It is translated as CASSFSNYEQYF. The V and J genes are TRBV7-9 and TRBJ2-7; no clear D. Germline values: CDR1 SEHNR, CDR2 FQNEAQ (reference sequence). CDR3 length: 12 residues. Trimming removed 3 bases at V and 3 bases at J, with 6 bases between.

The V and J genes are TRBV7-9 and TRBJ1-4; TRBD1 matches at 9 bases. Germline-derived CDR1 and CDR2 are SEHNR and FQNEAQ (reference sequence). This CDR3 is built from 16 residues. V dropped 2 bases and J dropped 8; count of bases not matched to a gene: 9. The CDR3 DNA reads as TGTGCCAGCAGCTTACCTACAGGGGGCGCGGGCGAAAAACTGTTTTTT. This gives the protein CASSLPTGGAGEKLFF.

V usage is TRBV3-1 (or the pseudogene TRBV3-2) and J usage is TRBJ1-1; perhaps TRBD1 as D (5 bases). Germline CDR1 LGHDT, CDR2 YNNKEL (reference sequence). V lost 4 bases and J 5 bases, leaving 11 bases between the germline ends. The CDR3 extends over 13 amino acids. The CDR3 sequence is CASSPDRGTEAFF. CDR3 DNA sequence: TGTGCCAGCAGCCCCGACAGAGGAACTGAAGCTTTCTTT.

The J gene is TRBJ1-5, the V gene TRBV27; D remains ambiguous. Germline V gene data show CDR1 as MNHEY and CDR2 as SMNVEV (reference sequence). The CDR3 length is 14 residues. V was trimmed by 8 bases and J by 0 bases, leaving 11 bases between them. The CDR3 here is CASASELSNQPQHF. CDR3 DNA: TGTGCCAGCGCTTCTGAACTTAGCAATCAGCCCCAGCATTTT.

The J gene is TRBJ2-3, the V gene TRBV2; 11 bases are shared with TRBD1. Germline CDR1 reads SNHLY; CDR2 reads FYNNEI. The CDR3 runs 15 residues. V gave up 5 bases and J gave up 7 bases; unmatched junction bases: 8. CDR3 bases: TGTGCCAGCAGTCCCCTTGGGACAGGGGGGAATACGCAGTATTTT. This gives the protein CASSPLGTGGNTQYF. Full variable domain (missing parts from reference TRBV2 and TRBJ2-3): EPEVTQTPSHQVTQMGQEVILRCVPISNHLYFYWYRQILGQKVEFLVSFYNNEISEKSEIFDDQFSVERPDGSNFTLKIRSTKLEDSAMYFCASSPLGTGGNTQYFGPGTRLTVL.

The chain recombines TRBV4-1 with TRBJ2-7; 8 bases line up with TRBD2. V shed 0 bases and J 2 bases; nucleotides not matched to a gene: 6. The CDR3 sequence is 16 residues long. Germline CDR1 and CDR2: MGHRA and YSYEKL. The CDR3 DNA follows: TGCGCCAGCAGCCAAGATCGGAGTAGCGGGACCTACGAGCAGTACTTC. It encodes CASSQDRSSGTYEQYF.

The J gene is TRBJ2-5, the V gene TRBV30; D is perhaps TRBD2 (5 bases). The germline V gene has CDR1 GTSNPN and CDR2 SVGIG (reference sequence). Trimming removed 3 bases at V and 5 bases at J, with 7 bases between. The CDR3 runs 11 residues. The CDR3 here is CAWRGEETQYF. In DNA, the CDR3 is TGTGCCTGGAGGGGAGAGGAGACCCAGTACTTC.

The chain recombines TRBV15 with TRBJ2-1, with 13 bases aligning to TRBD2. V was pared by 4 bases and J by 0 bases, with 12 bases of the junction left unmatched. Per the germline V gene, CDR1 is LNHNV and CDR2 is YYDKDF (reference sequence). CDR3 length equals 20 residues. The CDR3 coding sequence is TGTGCCACCAGCACTGTCCCGGGACTAGCGGGATCGGGCTCCTACAATGAGCAGTTCTTC. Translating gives CATSTVPGLAGSGSYNEQFF.

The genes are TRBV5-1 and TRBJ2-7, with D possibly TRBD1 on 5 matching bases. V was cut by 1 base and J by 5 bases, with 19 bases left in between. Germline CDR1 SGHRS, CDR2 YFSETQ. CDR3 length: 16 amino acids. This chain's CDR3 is CASSLRLVLQDHEQYF. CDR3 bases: TGCGCCAGCAGCTTGAGATTAGTTTTACAGGACCACGAGCAGTACTTC. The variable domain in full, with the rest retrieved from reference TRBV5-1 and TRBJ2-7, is KAGVTQTPRYLIKTRGQQVTLSCSPISGHRSVSWYQQTPGQGLQFLFEYFSETQRNKGNFPGRFSGRQFSNSRSEMNVSTLELGDSALYLCASSLRLVLQDHEQYFGPGTRLTVT.

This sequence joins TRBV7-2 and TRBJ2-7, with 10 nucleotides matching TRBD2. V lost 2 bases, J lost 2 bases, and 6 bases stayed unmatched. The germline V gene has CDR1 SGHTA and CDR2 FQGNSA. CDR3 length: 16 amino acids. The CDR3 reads CASSLTRTSGTYEQYF. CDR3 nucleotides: TGTGCCAGCAGCTTAACCCGTACTAGCGGGACCTACGAGCAGTACTTC.

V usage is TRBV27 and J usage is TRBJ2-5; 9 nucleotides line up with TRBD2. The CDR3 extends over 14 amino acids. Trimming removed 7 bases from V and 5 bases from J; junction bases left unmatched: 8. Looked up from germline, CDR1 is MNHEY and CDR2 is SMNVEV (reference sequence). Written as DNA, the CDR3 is TGTGCCAGCATGGGGGGACTAGCATGGGAGACCCAGTACTTC. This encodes CASMGGLAWETQYF.

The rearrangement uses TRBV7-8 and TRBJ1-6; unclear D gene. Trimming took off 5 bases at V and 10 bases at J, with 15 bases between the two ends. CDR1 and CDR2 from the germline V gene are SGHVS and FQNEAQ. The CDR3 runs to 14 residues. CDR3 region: CASSLQLPNSPLHF. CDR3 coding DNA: TGTGCCAGCAGCCTACAGCTTCCCAACTCACCCCTCCACTTT. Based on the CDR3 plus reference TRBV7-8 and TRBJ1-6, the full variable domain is GAGVSQSPRYKVAKRGQDVALRCDPISGHVSLFWYQQALGQGPEFLTYFQNEAQLDKSGLPSDRFFAERPEGSVSTLKIQRTQQEDSAVYLCASSLQLPNSPLHFGNGTRLTVT.

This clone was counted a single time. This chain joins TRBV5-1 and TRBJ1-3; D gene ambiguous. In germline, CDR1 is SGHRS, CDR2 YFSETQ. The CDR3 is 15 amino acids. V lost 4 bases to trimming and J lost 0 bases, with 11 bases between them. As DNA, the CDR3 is TGCGCCAGCAGCGTCGGGAGTGACTCTGGAAACACCATATATTTT. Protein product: CASSVGSDSGNTIYF.

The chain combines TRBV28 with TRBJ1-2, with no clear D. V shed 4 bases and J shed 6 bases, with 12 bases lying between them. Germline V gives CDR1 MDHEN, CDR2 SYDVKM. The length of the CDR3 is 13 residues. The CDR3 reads CASSSTSPHGYTF. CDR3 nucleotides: TGTGCCAGCAGTTCGACATCCCCCCATGGCTACACCTTC.

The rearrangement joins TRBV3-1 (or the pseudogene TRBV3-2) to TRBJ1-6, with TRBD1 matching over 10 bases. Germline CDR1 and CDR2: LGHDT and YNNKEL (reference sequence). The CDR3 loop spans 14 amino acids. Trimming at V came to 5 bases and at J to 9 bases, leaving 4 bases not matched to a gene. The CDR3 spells CASSSRQGASPLHF. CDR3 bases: TGTGCCAGCAGCTCCCGACAGGGGGCTTCACCCCTCCACTTT.